This T cell receptor beta chain originates from a study of blood T cell repertoires in COVID-19. Measured with immunoSEQ multiplex PCR; TCRdb has only the in-frame clones, and not every one. Counted here are 200,000 to 300,000 clones, approximately 85% occurring once; the ten biggest clones make up under 4.5%. CDR1 SGHDN and CDR2 FVKESK come from the germline V gene. V dropped 1 base and J dropped 3 bases, with 7 bases sitting between them. This CDR3 is 13 amino acids long. This receptor was obtained from a man over 45 with acute or convalescent COVID-19. Material for sequencing was peripheral blood. The chain is built from TRBV14 and TRBJ2-7; D unclear. CDR3 in DNA: TGTGCCAGCAGCCAAGCGACTTACTACGAGCAGTACTTC. It yields the protein CASSQATYYEQYF.